This T cell receptor (beta chain) was retrieved from a study of blood T cell repertoires in COVID-19. Sequencing was performed with immunoSEQ multiplex PCR; in TCRdb, only in-frame clones are kept and a portion is missing. This table holds under 200,000 clones, roughly nine tenths found once. Germline trimming cut 1 base from V and 6 bases from J; bases unmatched to any gene: 8. The CDR3 totals 16 residues. Germline CDR1 reads SGHVS; CDR2 reads FQNEAQ. The receptor was derived from an older woman with COVID-19, enrolled during active disease. The rearrangement links TRBV7-8 to TRBJ2-3, with 9 bases matching TRBD1. The sequencing input was peripheral blood. The CDR3 loop reads CASSLDLQGAGDTQYF. CDR3 nucleotides: TGTGCCAGCAGCTTAGATTTACAGGGGGCTGGCGATACGCAGTATTTT.